This T cell receptor (beta chain) appears in the sequencing data of a study of graft-versus-host responses after intestinal transplantation. Only in-frame clones appear in the TCRdb table, and some are missing; sequencing was by immunoSEQ multiplex PCR. Here the sample spans about 40,000 clones, around 90% being singletons. Study results and caveats: Detected in recipient marrow were GvH clones, some of which were first observed in ileum or blood. Allografts carried high graft-versus-host to host-versus-graft clonal ratios in patients having graft-donor T cell macrochimerism.

V lost 11 bases to trimming and J lost 2 bases, with 14 bases between them. The CDR3 contains 13 residues. The germline V gene encodes CDR1 ENHRY and CDR2 SYGVKD. With regard to this clone: Its antigen is still unknown.

The source is a human patient who received an intestinal transplant, so some T cells may come from the graft donor. This material consisted of PBMCs, taken 300 to 320 days after intestinal transplant. The rearrangement joins TRBV10-3 to TRBJ2-3, with D maybe TRBD1 (5 bases). This chain's CDR3 is CAAKGQFTDTQYF. DNA for the CDR3: TGTGCCGCCAAGGGGCAGTTCACAGATACGCAGTATTTT.